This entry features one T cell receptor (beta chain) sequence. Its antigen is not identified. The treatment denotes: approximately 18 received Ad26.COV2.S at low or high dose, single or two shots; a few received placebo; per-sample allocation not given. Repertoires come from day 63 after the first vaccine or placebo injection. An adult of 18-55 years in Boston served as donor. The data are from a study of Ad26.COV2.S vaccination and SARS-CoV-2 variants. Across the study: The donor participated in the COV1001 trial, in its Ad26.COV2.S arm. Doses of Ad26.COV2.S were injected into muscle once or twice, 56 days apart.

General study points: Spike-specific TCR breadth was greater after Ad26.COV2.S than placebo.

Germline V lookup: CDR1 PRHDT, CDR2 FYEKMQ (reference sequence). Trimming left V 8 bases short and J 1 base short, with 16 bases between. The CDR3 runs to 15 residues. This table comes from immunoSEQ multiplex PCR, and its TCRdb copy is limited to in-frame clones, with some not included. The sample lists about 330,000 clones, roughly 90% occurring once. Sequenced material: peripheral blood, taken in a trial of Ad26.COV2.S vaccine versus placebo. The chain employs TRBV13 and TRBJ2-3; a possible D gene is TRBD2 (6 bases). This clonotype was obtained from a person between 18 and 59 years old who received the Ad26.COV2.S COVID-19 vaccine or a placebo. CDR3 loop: CASGPTSRGTDTQYF. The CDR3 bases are TGTGCCAGCGGTCCCACTAGCCGTGGCACAGATACGCAGTATTTT.